Listed here is a single T cell receptor beta chain. Its antigen remains unknown. These data belong to a study of cytomegalovirus exposure and HLA in healthy donors. About the research overall: Genotyping of 400 or so donors showed that 65% to 90% belonged to the Caucasian-associated ancestry cluster.

PCR amplification relied on 60 Vbeta primers (plus 13 Jbeta primers). Produced via immunoSEQ multiplex PCR; TCRdb's table is partial and in-frame only. The data hold some 150,000 clones, with roughly 9.6% observed a single time. Study-wide results and limits: A previous analysis found most TCR beta V segments productive roughly 87% or roughly 30% of the time. Some highly shared sequence variants likely arose as a pipeline artifact. Reportedly, cytomegalovirus status was diagnosed with high sensitivity and specificity.

Germline CDR1 and CDR2: SGHRS and YFSETQ. The trim removed 2 bases at V and 5 bases at J, leaving 1 base unmatched. The CDR3 length is 13 residues. This TCR was sampled from a woman between 40 and 55 years old in good health and CMV-seropositive. The sequencing input was PBMCs. V usage is TRBV5-1 and J usage is TRBJ1-5; 7 nucleotides agree with TRBD1. The CDR3 DNA follows: TGCGCCAGCAGCTTCGGGACAGATCAGCCCCAGCATTTT. Its translation: CASSFGTDQPQHF.